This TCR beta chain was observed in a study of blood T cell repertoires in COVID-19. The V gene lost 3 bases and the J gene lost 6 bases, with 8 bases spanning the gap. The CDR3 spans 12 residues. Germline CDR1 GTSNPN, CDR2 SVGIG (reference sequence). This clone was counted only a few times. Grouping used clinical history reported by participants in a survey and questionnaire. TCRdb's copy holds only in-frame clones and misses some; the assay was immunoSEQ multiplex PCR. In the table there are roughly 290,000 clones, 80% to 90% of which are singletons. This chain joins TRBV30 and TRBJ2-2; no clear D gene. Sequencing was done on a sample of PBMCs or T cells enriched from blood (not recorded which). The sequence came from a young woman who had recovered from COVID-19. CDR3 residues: CAWSPKSGELFF. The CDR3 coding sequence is TGTGCCTGGAGCCCCAAATCCGGGGAGCTGTTTTTT.